The clone carrying this TCR beta chain has more than one count but fewer than ten. Antigen: not known. Two oligonucleotides, mixed equimolar, formed the beta constant-region primer covering TRBC1 and TRBC2. A 12-nucleotide UMI and the SP2 primer were added to the cDNA 3' end by oligonucleotide ligation. TCRdb re-called the UMI-ligation and nested PCR reads with MiXCR, one entry per CDR3 protein. This sample has about 90,000 distinct CDR3 sequences, with about 7% found just once. Germline CDR1 and CDR2: KGHSH and LQKENI. Trimming took 3 bases from V and 6 from J; bases not matched to a gene: 6. This CDR3 has 15 amino acids. The data originate from a study of naive and memory T cell subsets. Findings and caveats of the study: Gini index rose across naive, CM, EM and EMRA in CD4 and CD8.

Cells stained for CD3, CD4, CD8, CD45RA and CD27 were sorted into four subsets. Sequencing used central memory CD4+ T cells from blood. This TCR was recovered from a human donor in good health. This sequence joins TRBV18 and TRBJ2-7; 12 nucleotides agree with TRBD1. CDR3 sequence (DNA): TGTGCCAGCTCACCTGTGGGACAGGGGGCGATCGAGCAGTACTTC. Translation: CASSPVGQGAIEQYF.